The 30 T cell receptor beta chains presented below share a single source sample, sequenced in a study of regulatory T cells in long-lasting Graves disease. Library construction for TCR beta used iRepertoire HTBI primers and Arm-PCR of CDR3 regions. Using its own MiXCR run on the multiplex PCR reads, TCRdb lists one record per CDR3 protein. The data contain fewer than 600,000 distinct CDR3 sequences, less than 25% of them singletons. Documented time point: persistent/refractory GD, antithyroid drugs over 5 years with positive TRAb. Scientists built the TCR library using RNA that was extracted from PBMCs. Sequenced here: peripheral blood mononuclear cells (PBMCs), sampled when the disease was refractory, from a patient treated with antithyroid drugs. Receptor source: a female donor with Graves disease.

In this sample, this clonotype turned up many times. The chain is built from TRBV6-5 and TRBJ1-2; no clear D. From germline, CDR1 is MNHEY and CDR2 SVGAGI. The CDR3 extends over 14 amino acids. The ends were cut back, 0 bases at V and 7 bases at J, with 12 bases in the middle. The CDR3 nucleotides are TGTGCCAGCAGTTACTCGGAACAGTCGGGTGGCTACACCTTC. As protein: CASSYSEQSGGYTF.

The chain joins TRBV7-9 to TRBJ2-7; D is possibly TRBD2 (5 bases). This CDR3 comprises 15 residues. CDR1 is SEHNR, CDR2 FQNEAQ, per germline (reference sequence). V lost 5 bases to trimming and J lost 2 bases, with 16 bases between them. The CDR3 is CASSPKLANTYEQYF. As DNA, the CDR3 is TGTGCCAGCAGCCCAAAGCTAGCCAATACCTACGAGCAGTACTTC.

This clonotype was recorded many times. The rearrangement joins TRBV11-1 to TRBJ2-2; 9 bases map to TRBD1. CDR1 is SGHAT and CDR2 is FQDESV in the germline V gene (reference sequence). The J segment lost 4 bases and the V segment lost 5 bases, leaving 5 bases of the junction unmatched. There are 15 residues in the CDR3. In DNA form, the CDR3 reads TGTGCCAGCAGCCCCGGGACAGGGATCACCGGGGAGCTGTTTTTT. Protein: CASSPGTGITGELFF.

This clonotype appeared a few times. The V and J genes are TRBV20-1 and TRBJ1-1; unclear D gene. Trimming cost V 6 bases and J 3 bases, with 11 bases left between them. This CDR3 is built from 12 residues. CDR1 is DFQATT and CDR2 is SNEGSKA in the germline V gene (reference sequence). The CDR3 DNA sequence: TGCAGTGCCCCTTGGTCCGACACTGAAGCTTTCTTT. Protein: CSAPWSDTEAFF.

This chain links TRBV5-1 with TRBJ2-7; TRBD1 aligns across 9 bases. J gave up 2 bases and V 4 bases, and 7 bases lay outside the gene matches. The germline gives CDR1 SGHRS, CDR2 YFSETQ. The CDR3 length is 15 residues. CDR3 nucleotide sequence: TGCGCCAGCAGCATCGACAGGGGGATTCCCTACGAGCAGTACTTC. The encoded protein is CASSIDRGIPYEQYF.

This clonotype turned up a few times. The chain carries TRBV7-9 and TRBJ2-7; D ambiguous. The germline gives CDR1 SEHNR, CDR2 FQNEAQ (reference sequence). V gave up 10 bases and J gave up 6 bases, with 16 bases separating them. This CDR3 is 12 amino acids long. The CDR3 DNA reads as TGTGCCACCGACTTAGGGCCACTCGAGCAGTACTTC. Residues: CATDLGPLEQYF.

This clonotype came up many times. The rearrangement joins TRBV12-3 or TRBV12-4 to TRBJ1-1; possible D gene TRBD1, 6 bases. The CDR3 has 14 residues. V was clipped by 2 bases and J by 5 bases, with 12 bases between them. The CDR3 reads CASSLPDRKTEAFF. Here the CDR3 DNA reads TGTGCCAGCAGTTTACCCGACAGGAAGACTGAAGCTTTCTTT.

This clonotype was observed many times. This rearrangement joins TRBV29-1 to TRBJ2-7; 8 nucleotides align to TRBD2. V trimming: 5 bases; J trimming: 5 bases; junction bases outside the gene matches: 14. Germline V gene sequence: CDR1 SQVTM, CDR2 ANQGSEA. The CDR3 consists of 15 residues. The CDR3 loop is CSVYPYTSGGHEQYF. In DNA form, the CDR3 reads TGCAGCGTTTACCCCTACACTAGCGGTGGCCACGAGCAGTACTTC.

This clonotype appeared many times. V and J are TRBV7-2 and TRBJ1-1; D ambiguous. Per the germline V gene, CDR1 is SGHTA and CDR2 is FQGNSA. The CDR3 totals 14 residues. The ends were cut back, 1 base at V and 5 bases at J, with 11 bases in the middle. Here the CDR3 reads CASSLVGEGTEAFF. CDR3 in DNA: TGTGCCAGCAGCTTAGTCGGGGAGGGAACTGAAGCTTTCTTT.

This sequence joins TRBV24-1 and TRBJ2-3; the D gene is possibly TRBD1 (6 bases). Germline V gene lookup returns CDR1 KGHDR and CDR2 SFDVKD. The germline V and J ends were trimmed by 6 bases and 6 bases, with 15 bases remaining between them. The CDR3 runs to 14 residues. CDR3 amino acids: CATSFGQNTDTQYF. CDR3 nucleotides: TGTGCCACCAGTTTCGGACAGAACACGGATACGCAGTATTTT.

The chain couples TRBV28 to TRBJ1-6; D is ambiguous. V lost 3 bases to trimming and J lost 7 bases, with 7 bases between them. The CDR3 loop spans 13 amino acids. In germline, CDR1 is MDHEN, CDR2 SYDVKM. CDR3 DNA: TGTGCCAGCAGTTTCTTAGGGAATTCACCCCTCCACTTT. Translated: CASSFLGNSPLHF.

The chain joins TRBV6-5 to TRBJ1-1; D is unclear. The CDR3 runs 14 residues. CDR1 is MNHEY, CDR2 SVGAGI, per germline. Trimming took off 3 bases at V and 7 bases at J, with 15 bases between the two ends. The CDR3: CASSYWIPDVEAFF. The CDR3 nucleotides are TGTGCCAGCAGTTATTGGATCCCGGACGTTGAAGCTTTCTTT.

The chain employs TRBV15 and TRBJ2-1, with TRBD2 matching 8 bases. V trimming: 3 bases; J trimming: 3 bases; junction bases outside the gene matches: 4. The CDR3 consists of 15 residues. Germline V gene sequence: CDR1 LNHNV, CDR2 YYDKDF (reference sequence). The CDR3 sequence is CATSRGSGNYNEQFF. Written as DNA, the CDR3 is TGTGCCACCAGCAGGGGTAGCGGGAACTACAATGAGCAGTTCTTC.

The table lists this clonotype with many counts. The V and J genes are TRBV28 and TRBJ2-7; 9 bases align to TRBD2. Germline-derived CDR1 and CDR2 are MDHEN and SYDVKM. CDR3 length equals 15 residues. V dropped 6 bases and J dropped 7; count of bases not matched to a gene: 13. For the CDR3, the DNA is TGTGCCAGCAGGCTCCCTATAGCGGGAGATCAAGAGCAGTACTTC. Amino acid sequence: CASRLPIAGDQEQYF.

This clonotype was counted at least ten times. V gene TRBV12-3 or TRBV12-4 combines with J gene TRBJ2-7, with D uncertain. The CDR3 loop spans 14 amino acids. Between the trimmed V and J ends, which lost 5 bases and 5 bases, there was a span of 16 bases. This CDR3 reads CASSPRAHSDEQYF. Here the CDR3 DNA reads TGTGCCAGCAGTCCCCGGGCCCACTCGGACGAGCAGTACTTC.

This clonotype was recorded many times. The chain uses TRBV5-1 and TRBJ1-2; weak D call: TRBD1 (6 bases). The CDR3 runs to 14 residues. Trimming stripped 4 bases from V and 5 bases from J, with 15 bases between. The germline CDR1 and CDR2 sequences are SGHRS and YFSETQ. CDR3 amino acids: CASSDTDSIYGYTF. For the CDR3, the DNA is TGCGCCAGCAGCGATACGGACAGCATTTATGGCTACACCTTC.

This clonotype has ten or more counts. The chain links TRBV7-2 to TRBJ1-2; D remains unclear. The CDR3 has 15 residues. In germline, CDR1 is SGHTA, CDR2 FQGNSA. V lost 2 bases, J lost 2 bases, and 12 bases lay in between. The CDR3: CASSLRFGLNYGYTF. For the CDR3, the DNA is TGTGCCAGCAGCTTACGTTTCGGGCTCAACTATGGCTACACCTTC. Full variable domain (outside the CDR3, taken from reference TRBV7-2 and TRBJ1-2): GAGVSQSPSNKVTEKGKDVELRCDPISGHTALYWYRQSLGQGLEFLIYFQGNSAPDKSGLPSDRFSAERTGGSVSTLTIQRTQQEDSAVYLCASSLRFGLNYGYTFGSGTRLTVV.

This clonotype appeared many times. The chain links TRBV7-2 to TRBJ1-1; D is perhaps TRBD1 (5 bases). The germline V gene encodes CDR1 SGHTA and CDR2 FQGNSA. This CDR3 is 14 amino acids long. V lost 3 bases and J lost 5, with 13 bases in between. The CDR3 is CASSFRESWTEAFF. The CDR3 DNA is TGTGCCAGCAGCTTCAGGGAAAGTTGGACTGAAGCTTTCTTT. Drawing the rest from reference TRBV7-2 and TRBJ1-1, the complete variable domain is GAGVSQSPSNKVTEKGKDVELRCDPISGHTALYWYRQSLGQGLEFLIYFQGNSAPDKSGLPSDRFSAERTGGSVSTLTIQRTQQEDSAVYLCASSFRESWTEAFFGQGTRLTVV.

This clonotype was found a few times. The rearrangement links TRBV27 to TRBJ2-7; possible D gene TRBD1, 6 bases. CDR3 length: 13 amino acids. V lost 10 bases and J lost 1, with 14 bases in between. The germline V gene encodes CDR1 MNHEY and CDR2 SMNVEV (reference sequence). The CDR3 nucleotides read TGTGCCATTCGTAGGGACAATTCCTACGAGCAGTACTTC. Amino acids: CAIRRDNSYEQYF.

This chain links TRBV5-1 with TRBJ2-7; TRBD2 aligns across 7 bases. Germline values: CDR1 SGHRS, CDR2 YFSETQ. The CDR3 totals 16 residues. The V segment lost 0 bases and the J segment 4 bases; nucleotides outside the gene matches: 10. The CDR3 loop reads CASSLDILASPYEQYF. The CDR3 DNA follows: TGCGCCAGCAGCTTGGATATACTAGCGAGCCCTTACGAGCAGTACTTC.

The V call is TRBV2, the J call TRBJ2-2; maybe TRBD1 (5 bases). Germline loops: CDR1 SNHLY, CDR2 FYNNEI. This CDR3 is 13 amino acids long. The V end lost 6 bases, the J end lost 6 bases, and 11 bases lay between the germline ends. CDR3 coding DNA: TGTGCCAGCAGCCCGTTCAGGGCCGGGGAGCTGTTTTTT. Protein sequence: CASSPFRAGELFF. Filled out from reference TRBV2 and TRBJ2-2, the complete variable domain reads EPEVTQTPSHQVTQMGQEVILRCVPISNHLYFYWYRQILGQKVEFLVSFYNNEISEKSEIFDDQFSVERPDGSNFTLKIRSTKLEDSAMYFCASSPFRAGELFFGEGSRLTVL.

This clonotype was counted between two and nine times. The CDR3 coding sequence is TGTGCCAGCAGCTTTAGTGGGGGGGCCGCCGGGGAGCTGTTTTTT. This sequence encodes CASSFSGGAAGELFF. The J gene is TRBJ2-2, the V gene TRBV7-2, with TRBD2 as a possible D gene (7 bases). This CDR3 has 15 residues. Per germline, CDR1 SGHTA and CDR2 FQGNSA. With 3 bases removed from V and 6 bases from J, the gap between germline ends came to 14 bases.

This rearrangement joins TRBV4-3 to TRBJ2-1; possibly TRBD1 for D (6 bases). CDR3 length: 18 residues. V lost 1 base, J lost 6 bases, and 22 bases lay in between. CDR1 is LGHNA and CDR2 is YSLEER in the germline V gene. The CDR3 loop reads CASSQGGLQAMHFNEQFF. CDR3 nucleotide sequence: TGCGCCAGCAGCCAAGGGGGGCTCCAGGCGATGCACTTCAATGAGCAGTTCTTC.

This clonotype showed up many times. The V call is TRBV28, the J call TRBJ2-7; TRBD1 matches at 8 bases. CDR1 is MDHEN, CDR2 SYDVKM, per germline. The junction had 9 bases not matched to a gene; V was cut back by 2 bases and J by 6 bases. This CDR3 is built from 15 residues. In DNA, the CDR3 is TGTGCCAGCAGTTTAGGGCAGGGGGCATGGGGCGAGCAGTACTTC. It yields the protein CASSLGQGAWGEQYF. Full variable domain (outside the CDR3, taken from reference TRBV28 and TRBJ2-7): DVKVTQSSRYLVKRTGEKVFLECVQDMDHENMFWYRQDPGLGLRLIYFSYDVKMKEKGDIPEGYSVSREKKERFSLILESASTNQTSMYLCASSLGQGAWGEQYFGPGTRLTVT.

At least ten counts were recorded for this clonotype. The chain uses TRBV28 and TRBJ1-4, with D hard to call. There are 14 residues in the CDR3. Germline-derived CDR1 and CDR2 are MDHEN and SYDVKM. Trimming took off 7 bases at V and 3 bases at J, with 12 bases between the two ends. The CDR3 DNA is TGTGCCAGCATGAGGGTCGGGCCTAATGAAAAACTGTTTTTT. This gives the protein CASMRVGPNEKLFF.

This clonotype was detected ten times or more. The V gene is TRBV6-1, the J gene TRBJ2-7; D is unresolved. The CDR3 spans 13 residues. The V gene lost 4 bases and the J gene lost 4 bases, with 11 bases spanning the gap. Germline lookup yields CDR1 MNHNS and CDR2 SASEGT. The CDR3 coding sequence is TGTGCCAGCAGTGCGAACTACTATTACGAGCAGTACTTC. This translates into CASSANYYYEQYF.

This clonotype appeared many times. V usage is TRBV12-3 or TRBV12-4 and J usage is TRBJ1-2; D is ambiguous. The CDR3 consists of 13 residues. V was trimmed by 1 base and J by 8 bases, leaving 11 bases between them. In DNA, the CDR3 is TGTGCCAGCAGTTTAGGTAACGCAGTCGGCTACACCTTC. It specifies CASSLGNAVGYTF.

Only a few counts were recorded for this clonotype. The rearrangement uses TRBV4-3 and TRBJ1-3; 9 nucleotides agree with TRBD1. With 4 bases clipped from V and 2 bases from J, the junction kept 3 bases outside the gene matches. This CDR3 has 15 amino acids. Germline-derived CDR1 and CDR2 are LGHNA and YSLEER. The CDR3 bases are TGCGCCAGCAGCCCTGACAGGGGGGCTGGAAACACCATATATTTT. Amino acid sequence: CASSPDRGAGNTIYF.

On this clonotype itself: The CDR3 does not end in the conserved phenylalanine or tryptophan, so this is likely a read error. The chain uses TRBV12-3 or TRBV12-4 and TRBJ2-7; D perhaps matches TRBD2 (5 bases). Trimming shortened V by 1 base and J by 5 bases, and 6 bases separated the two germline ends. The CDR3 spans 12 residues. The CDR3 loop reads CASSLGGDEQYL. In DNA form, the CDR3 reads TGTGCCAGCAGTTTAGGGGGAGACGAGCAGTACCTC.

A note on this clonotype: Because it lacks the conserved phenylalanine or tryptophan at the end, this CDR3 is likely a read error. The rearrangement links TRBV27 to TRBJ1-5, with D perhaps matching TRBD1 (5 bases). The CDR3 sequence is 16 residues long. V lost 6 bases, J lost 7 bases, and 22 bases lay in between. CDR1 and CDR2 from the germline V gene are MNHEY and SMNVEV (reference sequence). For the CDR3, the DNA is TGTGCCAGCAGACCGACCAGGGAGTCCGGGGAACAGCCCCAGCATGTT. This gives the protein CASRPTRESGEQPQHV.